This section outlines one TCR beta chain sequence together with its context. Antigen: not known. Between the trimmed V and J ends, which lost 1 base and 1 base, there was a span of 11 bases. Looked up from germline, CDR1 is SGHVS and CDR2 is FQNEAQ. The CDR3 sequence is 15 residues long. Naive CD8 cells, CD45RO-negative and positively selected for CCR7, excluded terminally differentiated effector memory CD45RA+ cells. This entry is derived from a study of shared clonotypes between healthy human individuals. Study-level points and caveats: In the sorted subsets, rarefaction showed sequencing was incomplete despite large depth.

The method was immunoSEQ multiplex PCR; TCRdb's version includes in-frame clones alone and lacks a portion of them. The table has about 2.1 million clones, just over 90% seen once. The chain couples TRBV7-8 to TRBJ2-7; TRBD2 is a possible D gene (7 bases). This receptor was identified in a man between 18 and 35 years old in good health. Some clones in this sample may be carry-over from other donors' samples. The sequencing input was naive CD8+ T cells from PBMCs. This CDR3 reads CASSLERDTSYEQYF. In DNA, the CDR3 is TGTGCCAGCAGCTTAGAGCGGGACACTTCCTACGAGCAGTACTTC.